These 21 T cell receptor beta chains were sequenced from one sample in a study of neoadjuvant anti-PD-1 for oral cavity cancer. Sequenced by immunoSEQ multiplex PCR; TCRdb stores in-frame clones only, minus some. The sample has over 12,000 clones, 70% to 75% seen once. The starting material was PBMCs, obtained before nivolumab (anti-PD-1) treatment. The receptors come from a person aged 35-79 years with oral cavity squamous cell carcinoma.

The chain has TRBV11-1 and TRBJ2-1, with 9 bases that match TRBD2. Germline values: CDR1 SGHAT, CDR2 FQDESV (reference sequence). The CDR3 length is 14 residues. V shed 5 bases and J 7 bases; nucleotides not matched to a gene: 6. CDR3 coding DNA: TGTGCCAGCAGCCTCAACGGACTAGCGAATGAGCAGTTCTTC. It codes for CASSLNGLANEQFF.

The V call is TRBV27, the J call TRBJ1-5; weak D call: TRBD1 (6 bases). Per germline, CDR1 MNHEY and CDR2 SMNVEV (reference sequence). This CDR3 contains 15 residues. The ends were cut back, 2 bases at V and 3 bases at J, with 11 bases in the middle. The CDR3 nucleotides read TGTGCCAGCAGTTTAATGTGGGGGGCCAATCAGCCCCAGCATTTT. Translated, it gives CASSLMWGANQPQHF.

This chain connects TRBV7-8 to TRBJ2-1; no clear D gene. V shed 4 bases and J shed 0 bases, with 19 bases lying between them. CDR1 is SGHVS, CDR2 FQNEAQ, per germline. The CDR3 length is 18 residues. This chain's CDR3 is CASSSPLAPSISYNEQFF. DNA of the CDR3: TGTGCCAGCAGCTCCCCTTTAGCCCCATCCATCTCCTACAATGAGCAGTTCTTC.

This chain connects TRBV5-1 to TRBJ1-1; 7 bases fit TRBD1. In germline, CDR1 is SGHRS, CDR2 YFSETQ. The CDR3 consists of 14 residues. V gave up 0 bases and J gave up 4 bases; unmatched junction bases: 3. CDR3 in DNA: TGCGCCAGCAGCTTGGGACAGGGCGGCACTGAAGCTTTCTTT. It specifies CASSLGQGGTEAFF. Full variable domain (rest looked up from reference TRBV5-1 and TRBJ1-1): KAGVTQTPRYLIKTRGQQVTLSCSPISGHRSVSWYQQTPGQGLQFLFEYFSETQRNKGNFPGRFSGRQFSNSRSEMNVSTLELGDSALYLCASSLGQGGTEAFFGQGTRLTVV.

There are a few counts of this clone. This chain links TRBV19 with TRBJ1-2; TRBD1 matches 10 bases. In germline, CDR1 is LNHDA, CDR2 SQIVND (reference sequence). This CDR3 spans 13 amino acids. The V segment lost 3 bases and the J segment 8 bases; nucleotides outside the gene matches: 3. CDR3 DNA: TGTGCCAGTAGTATGGGACAGGGGCACGGCTACACCTTC. As protein: CASSMGQGHGYTF.

The chain employs TRBV9 and TRBJ2-5, with a tentative D call TRBD2 (6 bases). Germline lookup yields CDR1 SGDLS and CDR2 YYNGEE. The CDR3 loop spans 12 amino acids. V dropped 3 bases and J dropped 5 bases, with 8 bases sitting between them. The CDR3 nucleotides are TGTGCCAGCAGCGCGGAGGGGGAGACCCAGTACTTC. It codes for CASSAEGETQYF. Variable domain in full (rest from reference TRBV9 and TRBJ2-5): DSGVTQTPKHLITATGQRVTLRCSPRSGDLSVYWYQQSLDQGLQFLIQYYNGEERAKGNILERFSAQQFPDLHSELNLSSLELGDSALYFCASSAEGETQYFGPGTRLLVL.

The sample holds a few counts of this clone. CDR3 residues: CASSEQGDYGYTF. The CDR3 coding sequence is TGTGCCAGCAGTGAACAGGGTGACTATGGCTACACCTTC. The chain links TRBV6-1 to TRBJ1-2; TRBD1 might be the D (5 bases). V lost 2 bases, J lost 3 bases, and 7 bases lay in between. From germline, CDR1 is MNHNS and CDR2 SASEGT. There are 13 residues in the CDR3.

The rearrangement links TRBV6-6 to TRBJ1-4, with unresolved D. The CDR3 has 13 residues. CDR1 is MNHNY and CDR2 is SVGAGI in the germline V gene (reference sequence). V lost 4 bases, J lost 8 bases, and 11 bases lay in between. CDR3 region: CASSLADAEKLFF. The CDR3 DNA reads TGTGCCAGCAGTTTGGCAGATGCCGAAAAACTGTTTTTT.

J is TRBJ2-3 and V is TRBV27, with D hard to call. Germline CDR1 reads MNHEY; CDR2 reads SMNVEV (reference sequence). Between the trimmed V and J ends, which lost 3 bases and 2 bases, there was a span of 12 bases. This CDR3 contains 15 residues. The CDR3 spells CASSLDRLFTDTQYF. CDR3 nucleotide sequence: TGTGCCAGCAGTTTGGACCGACTGTTCACAGATACGCAGTATTTT.

CDR3 amino acids: CASSLLPNTEAFF. The CDR3 region has the DNA TGTGCCAGCAGCTTGTTGCCGAACACTGAAGCTTTCTTT. The genes are TRBV5-6 and TRBJ1-1; D is uncertain. V lost 1 base and J lost 1, with 5 bases in between. CDR1 and CDR2 from the germline V gene are SGHDT and YYEEEE. The CDR3 is made up of 13 amino acids.

This chain joins TRBV6-1 and TRBJ1-4; D not certain. V lost 1 base to trimming and J lost 7 bases, with 7 bases between them. This CDR3 is 13 amino acids long. Germline-derived CDR1 and CDR2 are MNHNS and SASEGT. CDR3: CASSEVDGEKLFF. CDR3 in DNA: TGTGCCAGCAGTGAAGTAGATGGTGAAAAACTGTTTTTT.

V is TRBV7-2 and J is TRBJ1-2; D gene uncertain. The germline gives CDR1 SGHTA, CDR2 FQGNSA. CDR3 length equals 11 residues. V was pared by 6 bases and J by 4 bases, with 6 bases between. The CDR3 coding sequence is TGTGCCAGCAGATATATCTATGGCTACACCTTC. Translating it yields CASRYIYGYTF.

The genes are TRBV5-4 and TRBJ2-3, with TRBD2 matching 10 bases. V lost 4 bases and J lost 1; bases outside the gene matches: 3. Germline V lookup: CDR1 SGHNT, CDR2 YYREEE (reference sequence). The CDR3 has 15 amino acids. CDR3 amino acids: CASSATSGGTDTQYF. CDR3 coding DNA: TGTGCCAGCAGCGCAACTAGCGGGGGCACAGATACGCAGTATTTT.

The chain is built from TRBV7-8 and TRBJ2-5; 10 nucleotides match TRBD2. This CDR3 region has 15 residues. Trimming cost V 5 bases and J 4 bases; bases outside gene matches: 7. The germline CDR1 and CDR2 sequences are SGHVS and FQNEAQ. CDR3 sequence: CASSHLAGDGETQYF. CDR3 DNA: TGTGCCAGCAGCCACCTAGCGGGAGATGGAGAGACCCAGTACTTC.

In DNA, the CDR3 is TGCGCCAGCAGCACCACAGGGGAGAACACTGAAGCTTTCTTT. It specifies CASSTTGENTEAFF. V usage is TRBV5-1 and J usage is TRBJ1-1, with 7 nucleotides matching TRBD1. CDR3 size: 14 residues. Germline values: CDR1 SGHRS, CDR2 YFSETQ. Trimming removed 4 bases from V and 1 base from J; junction bases left unmatched: 4.

A few counts support this clone. The chain is built from TRBV7-9 and TRBJ2-3; D is unresolved. CDR3 length equals 12 residues. Trimming shortened V by 5 bases and J by 3 bases, and 6 bases separated the two germline ends. Germline V lookup: CDR1 SEHNR, CDR2 FQNEAQ (reference sequence). The CDR3 nucleotides read TGTGCCAGCAGCAAGAATACAGATACGCAGTATTTT. As protein: CASSKNTDTQYF.

The V gene is TRBV11-2, the J gene TRBJ1-1, with D perhaps matching TRBD1 (6 bases). Trimming removed 4 bases from V and 1 base from J, with 13 bases in between. There are 15 residues in the CDR3. Germline V gives CDR1 SGHAT, CDR2 FQNNGV. The DNA of the CDR3 is TGTGCCAGCAGCTCGAACCAAGGGGGGAACACTGAAGCTTTCTTT. It specifies CASSSNQGGNTEAFF.

V gene TRBV18 combines with J gene TRBJ2-7; possible D gene TRBD1, 6 bases. This CDR3 has 14 amino acids. CDR1 and CDR2 (germline): KGHSH, LQKENI. V gave up 2 bases and J gave up 0 bases, with 8 bases separating them. The CDR3, as DNA: TGTGCCAGCTCACCAAGGGACAACTCCTACGAGCAGTACTTC. Amino acids: CASSPRDNSYEQYF. Full variable domain (rest looked up from reference TRBV18 and TRBJ2-7): NAGVMQNPRHLVRRRGQEARLRCSPMKGHSHVYWYRQLPEEGLKFMVYLQKENIIDESGMPKERFSAEFPKEGPSILRIQQVVRGDSAAYFCASSPRDNSYEQYFGPGTRLTVT.

This clone came up a few times. The chain carries TRBV27 and TRBJ1-4; D might be TRBD1 (5 bases). Per the germline V gene, CDR1 is MNHEY and CDR2 is SMNVEV (reference sequence). The CDR3 loop spans 13 amino acids. With 2 bases removed from V and 10 bases from J, the gap between germline ends came to 11 bases. The CDR3 DNA sequence: TGTGCCAGCAGTTTAGGACAAGCGGGAAAACTGTTTTTT. Residues: CASSLGQAGKLFF.

The rearrangement uses TRBV12-5 and TRBJ1-3, with D hard to call. This CDR3 comprises 12 residues. Germline CDR1 and CDR2: LGHNT and FRNRAP. The ends were cut back, 9 bases at V and 3 bases at J, with 9 bases in the middle. The CDR3 DNA follows: TGTGCTAGCTCCGGGGATGGAAACACCATATATTTT. Its protein is CASSGDGNTIYF. Filled out from reference TRBV12-5 and TRBJ1-3, the complete variable domain reads DARVTQTPRHKVTEMGQEVTMRCQPILGHNTVFWYRQTMMQGLELLAYFRNRAPLDDSGMPKDRFSAEMPDATLATLKIQPSEPRDSAVYFCASSGDGNTIYFGEGSWLTVV.

V and J are TRBV4-1 and TRBJ2-7, with 13 bases aligning to TRBD2. The germline CDR1 and CDR2 sequences are MGHRA and YSYEKL. The J segment lost 7 bases and the V segment lost 5 bases, leaving 5 bases of the junction unmatched. CDR3 length equals 14 residues. CDR3 DNA sequence: TGCGCCAGCAGCGTGACTAGCGGGAGGCGTGAGCAGTACTTC. Amino acids: CASSVTSGRREQYF.